This T cell receptor (beta chain) derives from a study of CD8 T cells in Susac syndrome. Study-level background: When their blood was taken, patients with Susac syndrome were therapy-naive, taking corticosteroids, or taking intravenous immunoglobulin alone.

All included Susac syndrome patients satisfied recently defined diagnostic criteria for definite or probable disease. It was negative isolation that provided the CD8+ and CD4+ T cells, whereas TEMRA cells were enriched by FACS. A quantity of roughly 0.5 to 1 ug RNA underwent reverse transcription using random hexamers. MiXCR, applied by TCRdb to the immunoSEQ multiplex PCR reads, yields one record per CDR3 protein. Altogether about 71,000 distinct CDR3 sequences are present, 93% being singletons, with the ten largest covering roughly 0.16%. The germline CDR1 and CDR2 sequences are DFQATT and SNEGSKA (reference sequence). Losses at the gene ends were 0 bases for V and 1 base for J; bases not matched to a gene: 9. The CDR3 has 16 amino acids.

J is TRBJ2-7 and V is TRBV20-1; 7 positions match TRBD1. The clonotype comes from a human donor with Susac syndrome. Sequencing was done on a sample of CD4+ T cells from PBMCs. CDR3 DNA sequence: TGCAGTGCTAGAGATACAAGGGGGCTCGTGTCCTACGAGCAGTACTTC. Its translation: CSARDTRGLVSYEQYF.